One sample yielded the 32 T cell receptor beta chains listed below, sequenced in a study of CD8+ T cells in alopecia areata. As for treatment: oral pan-JAK inhibitor, 5-10 mg twice daily. Isolated RNA was reverse transcribed into cDNA used as the sequencing template. The protocol was immunoSEQ multiplex PCR, while the TCRdb copy is restricted to in-frame clones and leaves out a portion. Among approximately 280,000 clones, roughly 64% were seen once, and the ten largest hold roughly 1.8%. This specimen was CD4+ T cells sorted from blood, taken at week 24, from a patient treated with tofacitinib. All receptors derive from a human donor with alopecia areata.

This clone has more than one count but fewer than ten. The genes are TRBV5-1 and TRBJ2-7; D remains ambiguous. Germline V gene lookup returns CDR1 SGHRS and CDR2 YFSETQ. There are 16 residues in the CDR3. V was cut by 4 bases and J by 5 bases, with 22 bases left in between. The CDR3 spells CASSVPFEPKLDEQYF. In nucleotides, the CDR3 is TGCGCCAGCAGCGTACCCTTCGAGCCTAAGTTGGACGAGCAGTACTTC. The entire variable domain, with the rest obtained from reference TRBV5-1 and TRBJ2-7, is as follows: KAGVTQTPRYLIKTRGQQVTLSCSPISGHRSVSWYQQTPGQGLQFLFEYFSETQRNKGNFPGRFSGRQFSNSRSEMNVSTLELGDSALYLCASSVPFEPKLDEQYFGPGTRLTVT.

The chain recombines TRBV11-1 with TRBJ2-1; tentative D call: TRBD1 (6 bases). Per the germline V gene, CDR1 is SGHAT and CDR2 is FQDESV (reference sequence). V lost 5 bases and J lost 8, with 10 bases in between. The CDR3 is 12 amino acids. The CDR3 region is CASSRTGYEQFF. The DNA for the CDR3 is TGTGCCAGCAGCCGCACAGGGTATGAGCAGTTCTTC.

The chain couples TRBV4-3 to TRBJ1-3, with TRBD1 matching over 7 bases. CDR1 is LGHNA, CDR2 YSLEER, per germline. With V trimmed by 2 bases and J by 4 bases, 11 bases remained unmatched. This CDR3 is 17 amino acids long. CDR3 bases: TGCGCCAGCAGCCAAACCCTCCCAGGGGGTGACGGAAACACCATATATTTT. It is translated as CASSQTLPGGDGNTIYF.

This chain uses TRBV7-9 with TRBJ1-5, with 9 bases identical to TRBD1. Germline CDR1 and CDR2: SEHNR and FQNEAQ (reference sequence). The CDR3 length is 14 residues. V was clipped by 4 bases and J by 6 bases; unmatched bases: 4. The CDR3 DNA sequence: TGTGCCAGCAGCTGGGACAGGGATGGTCAGCCCCAGCATTTT. Amino acid sequence: CASSWDRDGQPQHF. Full variable domain (missing parts from reference TRBV7-9 and TRBJ1-5): DTGVSQNPRHKITKRGQNVTFRCDPISEHNRLYWYRQTLGQGPEFLTYFQNEAQLEKSRLLSDRFSAERPKGSFSTLEIQRTEQGDSAMYLCASSWDRDGQPQHFGDGTRLSIL.

V usage is TRBV7-3 and J usage is TRBJ1-5, with 7 bases lining up with TRBD1. V dropped 5 bases and J dropped 7; count of bases not matched to a gene: 5. CDR1 and CDR2 from the germline V gene are SGHTA and FQGTGA. The CDR3 consists of 13 residues. The CDR3 coding sequence is TGTGCCAGCAGCCTTCAGGGGGGACAGCCCCAGCATTTT. As protein: CASSLQGGQPQHF.

This clone was seen more than once but under ten times. The chain combines TRBV18 with TRBJ2-3, with D possibly TRBD1 on 5 matching bases. Germline V gives CDR1 KGHSH, CDR2 LQKENI. The CDR3 length is 16 residues. V shed 0 bases and J shed 3 bases, with 13 bases lying between them. DNA for the CDR3: TGTGCCAGCTCACCACCAGAACAGGCCTATACAGATACGCAGTATTTT. Protein product: CASSPPEQAYTDTQYF. Drawing the rest from reference TRBV18 and TRBJ2-3, the complete variable domain is NAGVMQNPRHLVRRRGQEARLRCSPMKGHSHVYWYRQLPEEGLKFMVYLQKENIIDESGMPKERFSAEFPKEGPSILRIQQVVRGDSAAYFCASSPPEQAYTDTQYFGPGTRLTVL.

The chain uses TRBV5-1 and TRBJ2-2; the D gene is possibly TRBD1 (6 bases). The CDR3 totals 18 residues. The germline V gene encodes CDR1 SGHRS and CDR2 YFSETQ. Deletions cut 0 bases from V and 1 base from J, with 16 bases between. This CDR3 is CASSLVIGPGQNTGELFF. DNA for the CDR3: TGCGCCAGCAGCTTGGTTATTGGCCCGGGACAGAACACCGGGGAGCTGTTTTTT.

The V gene is TRBV9, the J gene TRBJ2-1; D unresolved. Germline values: CDR1 SGDLS, CDR2 YYNGEE. V was shortened by 2 bases and J by 8 bases, with 5 bases between the two germline ends. The CDR3 sequence is 11 residues long. The CDR3 loop reads CASSVLDEQFF. In DNA form, the CDR3 reads TGTGCCAGCAGCGTGCTTGATGAGCAGTTCTTC.

V gene TRBV5-1 combines with J gene TRBJ2-7; 12 bases are shared with TRBD1. Trimming cost V 4 bases and J 6 bases; bases outside gene matches: 11. This CDR3 has 16 residues. In germline, CDR1 is SGHRS, CDR2 YFSETQ. The CDR3 protein is CASSLNPGQGASEQYF. DNA for the CDR3: TGCGCCAGCAGCCTCAACCCGGGACAGGGGGCAAGCGAGCAGTACTTC. The whole variable domain, filled in from reference TRBV5-1 and TRBJ2-7, reads KAGVTQTPRYLIKTRGQQVTLSCSPISGHRSVSWYQQTPGQGLQFLFEYFSETQRNKGNFPGRFSGRQFSNSRSEMNVSTLELGDSALYLCASSLNPGQGASEQYFGPGTRLTVT.

Comments on this clone: Other DNA sequences in this sample translate to the same CDR3. This chain uses TRBV30 with TRBJ1-5; D may be TRBD1 (5 bases). The germline gives CDR1 GTSNPN, CDR2 SVGIG (reference sequence). Trimming cost V 5 bases and J 3 bases, with 8 bases left between them. This CDR3 is 12 amino acids long. For the CDR3, the DNA is TGTGCCTGGGACAGCTCCAATCAGCCCCAGCATTTT. Amino acids: CAWDSSNQPQHF.

The V and J genes are TRBV7-2 and TRBJ2-5; no clear D gene. The CDR3 covers 12 residues. The V end lost 5 bases, the J end lost 4 bases, and 8 bases lay between the germline ends. CDR1 and CDR2 (germline): SGHTA, FQGNSA. The CDR3 nucleotides are TGTGCCAGCAGCGCGGTTGGAGAGACCCAGTACTTC. Its protein product is CASSAVGETQYF.

The chain has TRBV7-9 and TRBJ2-4; 16 nucleotides match TRBD2. V dropped 5 bases and J dropped 8; count of bases not matched to a gene: 9. The CDR3 totals 17 residues. Germline lookup yields CDR1 SEHNR and CDR2 FQNEAQ (reference sequence). CDR3 sequence reads: CASSPGTSGGAYDIQYF. CDR3 nucleotide sequence: TGTGCCAGCAGCCCCGGGACTAGCGGGGGGGCGTATGACATTCAGTACTTC.

In this sample, this clone turned up a few times. V is TRBV5-4 and J is TRBJ2-3; 7 nucleotides match TRBD2. The ends lost 0 bases at V and 0 bases at J; junction bases unmatched: 10. The germline V gene encodes CDR1 SGHNT and CDR2 YYREEE (reference sequence). This CDR3 spans 18 amino acids. The CDR3, as DNA: TGTGCCAGCAGCTTGGAATCCGAACTAGCGTCTAGCACAGATACGCAGTATTTT. Translating it yields CASSLESELASSTDTQYF.

This clone was found a few times. CDR3 coding DNA: TGTGCCAGCAGTCCCATCGGGGAGCTGTTTTTT. Translation: CASSPIGELFF. The chain employs TRBV28 and TRBJ2-2, with D uncertain. V gave up 5 bases and J gave up 7 bases, with 5 bases separating them. This CDR3 is built from 11 residues. Germline V gives CDR1 MDHEN, CDR2 SYDVKM.

The chain has TRBV7-2 and TRBJ1-4; a possible D gene is TRBD1 (6 bases). The CDR3 spans 12 residues. The germline V and J ends were trimmed by 3 bases and 14 bases, with 13 bases remaining between them. Germline V gives CDR1 SGHTA, CDR2 FQGNSA. The CDR3 DNA reads as TGTGCCAGCAGCTTCCAACAGGGAGGGCTGTTTTTT. It translates to CASSFQQGGLFF.

This clone was counted a single time. The genes are TRBV6-1 and TRBJ2-2; D assignment may be TRBD1 or TRBD2 (5 bases each). The CDR3 totals 12 residues. Trimming shortened V by 11 bases and J by 4 bases, and 11 bases separated the two germline ends. CDR1 and CDR2 (germline): MNHNS, SASEGT. CDR3 nucleotide sequence: TGTGCCCAGGGACCGAGCACCGGGGAGCTGTTTTTT. Protein sequence: CAQGPSTGELFF.

The chain links TRBV29-1 to TRBJ1-2; possible D gene TRBD1, 5 bases. This CDR3 is built from 13 residues. V was shortened by 5 bases and J by 8 bases, with 18 bases between the two germline ends. Germline V gives CDR1 SQVTM, CDR2 ANQGSEA. The CDR3 coding sequence is TGCAGCGTTCGGCCAGGGTCTGAGTTAGGCTACACCTTC. It yields the protein CSVRPGSELGYTF.

The V call is TRBV29-1, the J call TRBJ1-2; D is uncertain. The ends were cut back, 0 bases at V and 7 bases at J, with 12 bases in the middle. CDR3 size: 13 residues. Germline V gives CDR1 SQVTM, CDR2 ANQGSEA. CDR3 in DNA: TGCAGCGTTGAAGATCCGTTGGTCTCTGGCTACACCTTC. Its protein is CSVEDPLVSGYTF.

This chain uses TRBV29-1 with TRBJ1-2; 8 positions match TRBD1. Trimming at V came to 4 bases and at J to 3 bases, leaving 4 bases not matched to a gene. CDR1 is SQVTM, CDR2 ANQGSEA, per germline. CDR3 length: 13 amino acids. CDR3 DNA sequence: TGCAGCGTTGGGGACAGGTTCTACTATGGCTACACCTTC. As protein: CSVGDRFYYGYTF.

J is TRBJ1-1 and V is TRBV4-3, with D hard to call. The CDR3 covers 12 residues. The germline V gene encodes CDR1 LGHNA and CDR2 YSLEER. With 0 bases removed from V and 9 bases from J, the gap between germline ends came to 8 bases. The CDR3 nucleotides are TGCGCCAGCAGCCAAGACAGAGGGAAAGCTTTCTTT. Encoded protein: CASSQDRGKAFF.

The chain links TRBV30 to TRBJ1-1, with 7 bases lining up with TRBD1. This CDR3 region has 14 residues. Germline trimming cut 3 bases from V and 4 bases from J; bases unmatched to any gene: 8. Germline assignment: CDR1 GTSNPN and CDR2 SVGIG (reference sequence). CDR3 in amino acids: CAWRGNRGPTEAFF. In nucleotides, the CDR3 is TGTGCCTGGAGAGGCAACAGGGGCCCCACTGAAGCTTTCTTT.

This chain connects TRBV4-1 to TRBJ2-7; D possibly corresponds to TRBD1 (5 bases). CDR3 length: 17 amino acids. The ends were cut back, 2 bases at V and 2 bases at J, with 19 bases in the middle. Germline assignment: CDR1 MGHRA and CDR2 YSYEKL. CDR3 sequence (DNA): TGCGCCAGCAGCCAAAGGGTAGGGGCACGTGGGCCCTACGAGCAGTACTTC. Translated, it gives CASSQRVGARGPYEQYF.

The chain joins TRBV6-6 to TRBJ1-1; 8 bases are shared with TRBD1. The CDR3 totals 14 residues. The germline V gene encodes CDR1 MNHNY and CDR2 SVGAGI (reference sequence). V lost 5 bases, J lost 0 bases, and 2 bases stayed unmatched. The CDR3 reads CASSLQGVNTEAFF. CDR3 coding DNA: TGTGCCAGCAGTCTACAGGGGGTGAACACTGAAGCTTTCTTT.

The chain joins TRBV7-2 to TRBJ2-2; no definite D call. Germline CDR1 is SGHTA and CDR2 is FQGNSA. This CDR3 spans 18 amino acids. Trimming took off 3 bases at V and 0 bases at J, with 17 bases between the two ends. The CDR3 DNA is TGTGCCAGCAGCTTGGTTTATCCCAGGACCGCGAACACCGGGGAGCTGTTTTTT. This gives the protein CASSLVYPRTANTGELFF. Filled out from reference TRBV7-2 and TRBJ2-2, the complete variable domain reads GAGVSQSPSNKVTEKGKDVELRCDPISGHTALYWYRQSLGQGLEFLIYFQGNSAPDKSGLPSDRFSAERTGGSVSTLTIQRTQQEDSAVYLCASSLVYPRTANTGELFFGEGSRLTVL.

This sequence joins TRBV27 and TRBJ2-2, with D hard to call. The CDR3 covers 15 residues. Trimming shortened V by 3 bases and J by 0 bases, and 8 bases separated the two germline ends. Germline CDR1 is MNHEY and CDR2 is SMNVEV (reference sequence). The CDR3 bases are TGTGCCAGCAGTTTCGAACGGGCGAACACCGGGGAGCTGTTTTTT. This translates into CASSFERANTGELFF.

In its sample, this clone was seen a few times. The rearrangement joins TRBV6-5 to TRBJ2-2; D remains ambiguous. Germline CDR1 MNHEY, CDR2 SVGAGI. Trimming took off 6 bases at V and 0 bases at J, with 5 bases between the two ends. The CDR3 is made up of 13 amino acids. As DNA, the CDR3 is TGTGCCAGCAGACACCCGAACACCGGGGAGCTGTTTTTT. It is translated as CASRHPNTGELFF.

The chain uses TRBV7-2 and TRBJ1-2; a weak D match, TRBD1 (6 bases). This CDR3 region has 13 residues. Germline V gene lookup returns CDR1 SGHTA and CDR2 FQGNSA. Trimming cost V 3 bases and J 8 bases, with 13 bases left between them. The CDR3 coding sequence is TGTGCCAGCAGCTTTGCAGGGGCGGCCGGCTACACCTTC. Translation gives CASSFAGAAGYTF. Based on the CDR3 plus reference TRBV7-2 and TRBJ1-2, the full variable domain is GAGVSQSPSNKVTEKGKDVELRCDPISGHTALYWYRQSLGQGLEFLIYFQGNSAPDKSGLPSDRFSAERTGGSVSTLTIQRTQQEDSAVYLCASSFAGAAGYTFGSGTRLTVV.

This rearrangement joins TRBV6-6 to TRBJ1-5; 10 bases fit TRBD1. Germline lookup yields CDR1 MNHNY and CDR2 SVGAGI (reference sequence). This CDR3 has 15 amino acids. The J segment lost 1 base and the V segment lost 6 bases, leaving 3 bases of the junction unmatched. The DNA for the CDR3 is TGTGCCAGCAGGTGGACAGGGGGAAGCAATCAGCCCCAGCATTTT. This translates into CASRWTGGSNQPQHF.

This chain joins TRBV27 and TRBJ1-5; D is unclear. CDR1 MNHEY and CDR2 SMNVEV come from the germline V gene (reference sequence). The CDR3 is 15 amino acids. Trimming removed 6 bases from V and 0 bases from J, with 12 bases in between. CDR3 residues: CASSPSRDSNQPQHF. The CDR3 bases are TGTGCCAGCAGCCCTTCCCGGGATAGCAATCAGCCCCAGCATTTT.

In this sample, this clone turned up once. V and J are TRBV6-5 and TRBJ2-7, with 10 bases matching TRBD1. The V segment lost 6 bases and the J segment 3 bases; nucleotides outside the gene matches: 5. Per the germline V gene, CDR1 is MNHEY and CDR2 is SVGAGI. This CDR3 is 14 amino acids long. The CDR3 region has the DNA TGTGCCAGCAGACGGGACAGGGGCAACTACGAGCAGTACTTC. As protein: CASRRDRGNYEQYF.

The chain couples TRBV18 to TRBJ2-7; 7 bases are a match to TRBD1. The CDR3 is made up of 15 amino acids. Germline V gives CDR1 KGHSH, CDR2 LQKENI. V was clipped by 6 bases and J by 3 bases; unmatched bases: 11. The CDR3 loop reads CASSQTGTASYEQYF. The CDR3 nucleotides read TGTGCCAGCTCTCAAACCGGGACAGCAAGCTACGAGCAGTACTTC.

On this clone: Other DNA sequences in the sample encode the same CDR3. The chain combines TRBV7-2 with TRBJ2-5; D is unclear. V was trimmed by 5 bases and J by 2 bases, leaving 3 bases between them. The germline gives CDR1 SGHTA, CDR2 FQGNSA. This CDR3 region has 11 residues. Here the CDR3 reads CASSQQETQYF. The CDR3 coding sequence is TGTGCCAGCAGCCAACAAGAGACCCAGTACTTC.